This T cell receptor beta chain was recovered during a study of blood T cell repertoires in COVID-19. Clones were sequenced by immunoSEQ multiplex PCR, and TCRdb holds only the in-frame ones, with some missing. The data hold 180,000 or so clones, with 60% to 85% observed a single time. CDR1 and CDR2 (germline): MDHEN, SYDVKM. This CDR3 has 16 amino acids. V lost 8 bases, J lost 3 bases, and 13 bases stayed unmatched. The chain links TRBV28 to TRBJ2-3; 8 bases fit TRBD2. This sequence was found in a woman between 50 and 59 years old with active or convalescent COVID-19. What was sequenced was peripheral blood. The CDR3 sequence: CASPAGGGSSTDTQYF. For the CDR3, the DNA is TGTGCCAGCCCCGCGGGGGGCGGGAGCAGTACAGATACGCAGTATTTT.